This T cell receptor beta chain emerged from a study of neurological immune-mediated disorders. Study results and caveats: The highest TCR clonal expansion occurred in HTLV-1-associated myelopathy; multiple sclerosis fell below healthy controls. The absence of shared CDR3 amino acid sequences among expanded clones across subjects suggests private repertoires in all groups.

5'RACE with 10-nucleotide random UMIs generated the cDNA. MiXCR, applied by TCRdb to the 5' RACE reads, yields one record per CDR3 protein. The repertoire has 84,000 or so distinct CDR3 sequences, roughly 13% of them found once; the top ten carry approximately 5%. The CDR3 runs to 17 residues. Germline V lookup: CDR1 SGHKS, CDR2 YYEKEE (reference sequence). V lost 4 bases and J lost 4; bases outside the gene matches: 10. Sample time point: longitudinal time-point 2. Unsorted libraries were generated from 2 million PBMCs held at -80 degrees C. This clonotype was observed at least ten times. Its specificity is unknown.

The sequenced sample was PBMCs. This sequence joins TRBV5-5 and TRBJ2-6; 8 nucleotides match TRBD1. This TCR came from a female donor with HTLV-1-associated myelopathy (HAM/TSP). CDR3 DNA: TGTGCCAGCAGCGGAGGACAGGGACCCTTGGGGGCCAACGTCCTGACTTTC. Translation gives CASSGGQGPLGANVLTF.